This TCR beta chain was sequenced in a study of blood T cell repertoires in COVID-19. On the study more broadly: Researchers got acute and convalescent COVID-19 samples from the United States, Italy and Spain. Sources were T cells, B-cell-depleted T cells, or PBMCs; the material itself was cDNA or gDNA.

The V segment lost 8 bases and the J segment 8 bases; nucleotides outside the gene matches: 17. Germline assignment: CDR1 LNHDA and CDR2 SQIVND (reference sequence). The CDR3 length is 16 residues. Study processing details: How many nucleated cells were present was estimated from reference gene primer amplification. The repertoire was sequenced with immunoSEQ multiplex PCR; TCRdb's copy has only in-frame clones and lacks some. The DNA was the basis for D and trimming; V, J and clone size are from that table. The sample yields about 16,000 clones, 75% to 90% seen once. Sequencing input: peripheral blood. The chain has TRBV19 and TRBJ1-4, with TRBD1 matching 7 bases. The receptor's source is a human donor in a cohort sampled during active COVID-19. CDR3 sequence: CASGQRTGALPEKLFF. Here the CDR3 DNA reads TGTGCCAGTGGCCAAAGGACAGGCGCCCTACCCGAAAAACTGTTTTTT. Based on the CDR3 plus reference TRBV19 and TRBJ1-4, the full variable domain is DGGITQSPKYLFRKEGQNVTLSCEQNLNHDAMYWYRQDPGQGLRLIYYSQIVNDFQKGDIAEGYSVSREKKESFPLTVTSAQKNPTAFYLCASGQRTGALPEKLFFGSGTQLSVL.